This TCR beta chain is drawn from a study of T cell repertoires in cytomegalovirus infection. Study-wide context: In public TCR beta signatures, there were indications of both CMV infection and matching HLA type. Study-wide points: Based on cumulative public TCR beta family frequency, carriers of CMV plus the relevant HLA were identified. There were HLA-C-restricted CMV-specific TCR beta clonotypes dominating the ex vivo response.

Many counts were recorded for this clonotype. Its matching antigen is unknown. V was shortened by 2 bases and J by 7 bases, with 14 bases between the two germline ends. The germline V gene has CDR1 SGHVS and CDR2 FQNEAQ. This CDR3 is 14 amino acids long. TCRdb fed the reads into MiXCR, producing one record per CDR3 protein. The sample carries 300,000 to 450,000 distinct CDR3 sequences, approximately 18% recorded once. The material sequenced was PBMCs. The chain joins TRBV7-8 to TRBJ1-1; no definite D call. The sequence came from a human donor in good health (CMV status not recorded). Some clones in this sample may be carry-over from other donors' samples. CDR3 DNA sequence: TGTGCCAGCAGCTTACGGGTGGGTGATAGTGAAGCTTTCTTT. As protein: CASSLRVGDSEAFF.